The next 24 T cell receptor beta chains were all read from a single sample in a study of beta chain features in type 1 diabetes. What was sequenced were expressed TCRB transcripts, since all of the isolated RNA had been reverse transcribed. Produced via immunoSEQ multiplex PCR; TCRdb's table is partial and in-frame only. The repertoire includes a few hundred thousand clones, 8% to 13% of them detected once, and approximately 0.016% sits in the top ten. Sequenced input: naive CD4+ T cells from blood. The receptor set was obtained from a woman in her twenties or thirties in good health.

Only a few counts were recorded for this clone. This chain joins TRBV19 and TRBJ2-4, with a tentative D call TRBD1 (6 bases). The germline V and J ends were trimmed by 0 bases and 2 bases, with 8 bases remaining between them. CDR1 LNHDA and CDR2 SQIVND come from the germline V gene (reference sequence). The CDR3 loop spans 15 amino acids. In DNA form, the CDR3 reads TGTGCCAGTAGTATAGACAGGGGAACCAAAAACATTCAGTACTTC. Amino acid sequence: CASSIDRGTKNIQYF.

This clone came up a few times. The V gene is TRBV6-5, the J gene TRBJ1-4; TRBD1 might be the D (6 bases). Germline V gene lookup returns CDR1 MNHEY and CDR2 SVGAGI. V lost 6 bases and J 6 bases, leaving 17 bases between the germline ends. The CDR3 is made up of 15 amino acids. The CDR3 loop reads CASSRRRGGDEKLFF. The DNA of the CDR3 is TGTGCCAGCAGCCGCCGTCGGGGGGGCGATGAAAAACTGTTTTTT.

This clone was picked up a small number of times. The chain is built from TRBV11-1 and TRBJ2-7; no clear D gene. V was pared by 5 bases and J by 2 bases, with 7 bases between. CDR1 is SGHAT and CDR2 is FQDESV in the germline V gene (reference sequence). The CDR3 extends over 12 amino acids. The CDR3 protein is CASSLSPYEQYF. CDR3 DNA: TGTGCCAGCAGCCTTAGCCCCTACGAGCAGTACTTC.

This chain uses TRBV4-1 with TRBJ2-1; tentative D call: TRBD1 (6 bases). Germline CDR1 MGHRA, CDR2 YSYEKL. With 0 bases removed from V and 15 bases from J, the gap between germline ends came to 24 bases. The CDR3 covers 16 residues. CDR3 DNA sequence: TGCGCCAGCAGCCAAGATGAACAGGGATATAGGGCACAGCGGTTCTTC. Amino acid sequence: CASSQDEQGYRAQRFF.

The V gene is TRBV6-5, the J gene TRBJ2-1; 10 nucleotides match TRBD1. Germline CDR1 MNHEY, CDR2 SVGAGI. The ends lost 5 bases at V and 14 bases at J; junction bases unmatched: 3. This CDR3 comprises 11 residues. Here the CDR3 reads CASSQGQGEFF. CDR3 DNA: TGTGCCAGCAGTCAAGGACAGGGGGAGTTCTTC.

The rearrangement links TRBV5-4 to TRBJ2-5; 7 nucleotides match TRBD2. V was clipped by 1 base and J by 2 bases; unmatched bases: 5. Germline CDR1 SGHNT, CDR2 YYREEE (reference sequence). The CDR3 length is 15 residues. The CDR3 DNA sequence: TGTGCCAGCAGCTTGTTTTCGGGGGGACAAGAGACCCAGTACTTC. Protein product: CASSLFSGGQETQYF.

This clone was observed a handful of times. The sample carries other DNA sequences with the same CDR3. The gene calls are TRBV28 and TRBJ2-7; perhaps TRBD1 as D (5 bases). This CDR3 comprises 14 residues. Germline values: CDR1 MDHEN, CDR2 SYDVKM. V gave up 1 base and J gave up 2 bases, with 9 bases separating them. The CDR3 spells CASSLLAGTYEQYF. For the CDR3, the DNA is TGTGCCAGCAGTTTATTGGCAGGGACCTACGAGCAGTACTTC. The full variable domain, completed using reference TRBV28 and TRBJ2-7, is DVKVTQSSRYLVKRTGEKVFLECVQDMDHENMFWYRQDPGLGLRLIYFSYDVKMKEKGDIPEGYSVSREKKERFSLILESASTNQTSMYLCASSLLAGTYEQYFGPGTRLTVT.

The chain joins TRBV18 to TRBJ2-7; 10 nucleotides match TRBD2. The CDR3 length is 16 residues. V lost 2 bases, J lost 1 base, and 5 bases stayed unmatched. Germline V gives CDR1 KGHSH, CDR2 LQKENI. In DNA form, the CDR3 reads TGTGCCAGCTCACCATTTCCTAGCGGGAGTTCCTACGAGCAGTACTTC. It encodes CASSPFPSGSSYEQYF.

The rearrangement joins TRBV2 to TRBJ2-3, with TRBD1 identical over 7 bases. V shed 1 base, J shed 1 base, and the junction held 2 bases outside the gene matches. This CDR3 is 15 amino acids long. The germline gives CDR1 SNHLY, CDR2 FYNNEI. The CDR3 protein is CASSEGQGGTDTQYF. Written as DNA, the CDR3 is TGTGCCAGCAGTGAAGGACAGGGAGGCACAGATACGCAGTATTTT. The full variable domain, with the rest looked up from reference TRBV2 and TRBJ2-3, is EPEVTQTPSHQVTQMGQEVILRCVPISNHLYFYWYRQILGQKVEFLVSFYNNEISEKSEIFDDQFSVERPDGSNFTLKIRSTKLEDSAMYFCASSEGQGGTDTQYFGPGTRLTVL.

The rearrangement uses TRBV28 and TRBJ2-7, with a possible D match to TRBD1 (6 bases). The CDR3 is 13 residues long. The germline V and J ends were trimmed by 9 bases and 5 bases, with 17 bases remaining between them. Germline V CDR1 and CDR2: MDHEN, SYDVKM. The DNA for the CDR3 is TGTGCCAGTCTGGGGGCTTTCGTCCACGAGCAGTACTTC. Its translation is CASLGAFVHEQYF.

The V and J genes are TRBV14 and TRBJ2-1, with 12 bases lining up with TRBD2. V trimming: 2 bases; J trimming: 1 base; junction bases outside the gene matches: 12. This CDR3 comprises 20 residues. Germline CDR1 is SGHDN and CDR2 is FVKESK. CDR3 coding DNA: TGTGCCAGCAGCCAAAGTTCTAGACTAGCGGGAGACGTTTCCTACAATGAGCAGTTCTTC. Its translation: CASSQSSRLAGDVSYNEQFF.

This chain uses TRBV29-1 with TRBJ1-4; D might be TRBD1 (6 bases). Trimming cost V 6 bases and J 15 bases, with 17 bases left between them. The CDR3 is 11 amino acids. Germline V lookup: CDR1 SQVTM, CDR2 ANQGSEA. In nucleotides, the CDR3 is TGCAGCGTCTTAGGGGGGGACCAAATGTTTTTT. It is translated as CSVLGGDQMFF. The full variable domain, rest sourced from reference TRBV29-1 and TRBJ1-4, is SAVISQKPSRDICQRGTSLTIQCQVDSQVTMMFWYRQQPGQSLTLIATANQGSEATYESGFVIDKFPISRPNLTFSTLTVSNMSPEDSSIYLCSVLGGDQMFFGSGTQLSVL.

The chain employs TRBV9 and TRBJ2-2; no reliable D call. V was clipped by 0 bases and J by 9 bases, with 15 bases between them. CDR1 SGDLS and CDR2 YYNGEE come from the germline V gene. This CDR3 contains 15 residues. Here the CDR3 reads CASSVATERSRELFF. The CDR3 DNA is TGTGCCAGCAGCGTAGCCACCGAGCGAAGCCGGGAGCTGTTTTTT. The whole variable domain, remainder taken from reference TRBV9 and TRBJ2-2, is DSGVTQTPKHLITATGQRVTLRCSPRSGDLSVYWYQQSLDQGLQFLIQYYNGEERAKGNILERFSAQQFPDLHSELNLSSLELGDSALYFCASSVATERSRELFFGEGSRLTVL.

The V call is TRBV5-1, the J call TRBJ2-1, with 8 positions matching TRBD2. The length of the CDR3 is 16 residues. Germline values: CDR1 SGHRS, CDR2 YFSETQ. Unmatched junction bases numbered 5, after V lost 0 bases and J lost 3 bases. The CDR3 bases are TGCGCCAGCAGCTTGGCGCCAAGCGGGGGCTACAATGAGCAGTTCTTC. It codes for CASSLAPSGGYNEQFF.

This chain joins TRBV30 and TRBJ1-4; unclear D gene. The CDR3 has 15 amino acids. Germline CDR1 GTSNPN, CDR2 SVGIG (reference sequence). The V gene lost 0 bases and the J gene lost 8 bases, with 16 bases spanning the gap. CDR3 DNA: TGTGCCTGGAGTGTTGGTGGAGCCGGAGGAGAAAAACTGTTTTTT. Translation gives CAWSVGGAGGEKLFF.

The table lists this clone with a few counts. The chain is built from TRBV6-6 and TRBJ2-1; 8 bases are shared with TRBD2. The V gene end was trimmed by 6 bases and the J gene end by 14 bases; junction bases not matched to a gene: 6. The CDR3 has 11 residues. Per the germline V gene, CDR1 is MNHNY and CDR2 is SVGAGI (reference sequence). CDR3 amino acids: CASSPSGSKFF. The CDR3, as DNA: TGTGCCAGCAGCCCAAGCGGGAGTAAGTTCTTC.

This clone has just a few counts. J is TRBJ2-7 and V is TRBV7-2; 9 nucleotides align to TRBD2. With 3 bases clipped from V and 4 bases from J, the junction kept 10 bases outside the gene matches. Germline CDR1 reads SGHTA; CDR2 reads FQGNSA. The CDR3 contains 16 residues. DNA of the CDR3: TGTGCCAGCAGCTTCCTCCCGATAGCGGGAGCTTACGAGCAGTACTTC. This gives the protein CASSFLPIAGAYEQYF.

V usage is TRBV7-2 and J usage is TRBJ2-4; D possibly corresponds to TRBD2 (6 bases). Trimming removed 1 base at V and 8 bases at J, with 15 bases between. The CDR3 has 15 residues. Germline lookup yields CDR1 SGHTA and CDR2 FQGNSA. CDR3 residues: CASSLGFASAHIQYF. The CDR3 DNA reads as TGTGCCAGCAGCTTAGGATTTGCTAGCGCACACATTCAGTACTTC.

The gene calls are TRBV5-1 and TRBJ2-7, with D hard to call. The CDR3 loop spans 14 amino acids. The germline V and J ends were trimmed by 0 bases and 5 bases, with 12 bases remaining between them. CDR1 and CDR2 (germline): SGHRS, YFSETQ. The chain's CDR3 is CASSLDGLGNEQYF. CDR3 coding DNA: TGCGCCAGCAGCTTGGACGGGTTAGGAAACGAGCAGTACTTC.

The chain carries TRBV9 and TRBJ2-1; D perhaps matches TRBD1 (5 bases). This CDR3 region has 15 residues. Per the germline V gene, CDR1 is SGDLS and CDR2 is YYNGEE. V lost 2 bases and J lost 4, with 13 bases in between. CDR3 nucleotides: TGTGCCAGCAGCGTCCAAGGGGCGCATTACAATGAGCAGTTCTTC. Protein sequence: CASSVQGAHYNEQFF.

This clone has more than one count but fewer than ten. An end of the junction does not agree with germline; a read error may underlie this. The chain combines TRBV15 with TRBJ2-1; TRBD2 aligns across 7 bases. The CDR3 length is 16 residues. The V gene's germline CDR1 is LNHNV and CDR2 YYDKDF (reference sequence). The CDR3 loop reads CATSRVLAASFNEQFF. The CDR3 coding sequence is TGTGCCACCAGCAGAGTGCTAGCGGCCTCCTTCAATGAGCAGTTCTTC. Together with reference TRBV15 and TRBJ2-1, the CDR3 gives the full variable domain: DAMVIQNPRYQVTQFGKPVTLSCSQTLNHNVMYWYQQKSSQAPKLLFHYYDKDFNNEADTPDNFQSRRPNTSFCFLDIRSPGLGDTAMYLCATSRVLAASFNEQFFGPGTRLTVL.

This clone was counted a few times. V and J are TRBV5-1 and TRBJ2-3, with 7 bases that match TRBD2. After removal of 0 bases from V and 4 bases from J, the junction contained 5 bases not matched to a gene. CDR3 length equals 15 residues. The V gene's germline CDR1 is SGHRS and CDR2 YFSETQ. CDR3 protein: CASSLAPGGPDTQYF. CDR3 coding DNA: TGCGCCAGCAGCTTGGCCCCGGGAGGTCCAGATACGCAGTATTTT.

This chain connects TRBV29-1 to TRBJ2-1; 9 bases are shared with TRBD2. Germline V lookup: CDR1 SQVTM, CDR2 ANQGSEA. The CDR3 consists of 14 residues. The trim removed 8 bases at V and 9 bases at J, leaving 14 bases unmatched. The CDR3 region has the DNA TGCAGCATCGGCAACCTAGCGGGACATGGTGAGCAGTTCTTC. Translation: CSIGNLAGHGEQFF.

The rearrangement uses TRBV27 and TRBJ2-3; 12 nucleotides match TRBD2. V gave up 5 bases and J gave up 2 bases; unmatched junction bases: 5. Germline V CDR1 and CDR2: MNHEY, SMNVEV (reference sequence). There are 16 residues in the CDR3. The CDR3 protein is CASSPGLAGYTDTQYF. The CDR3 DNA reads TGTGCCAGCAGTCCGGGACTAGCGGGCTACACAGATACGCAGTATTTT.